A single sample gave rise to the 26 T cell receptor beta chains below, sequenced in a study of shared clonotypes between healthy human individuals. The method was immunoSEQ multiplex PCR; TCRdb's version includes in-frame clones alone and lacks a portion of them. The sample shows some 2.1 million clones, 95% of them seen only once. The sample taken for sequencing was naive CD4+ T cells sorted from blood. Subset described: CD45RA+ positively selected. These receptors were obtained from a man aged 18 to 35 in good health.

This chain links TRBV10-3 with TRBJ1-2; D remains unclear. Germline V lookup: CDR1 ENHRY, CDR2 SYGVKD. V was trimmed by 7 bases and J by 0 bases, leaving 9 bases between them. The CDR3 runs to 13 residues. The CDR3 DNA is TGTGCCATCAATCGGGCCGCTAACTATGGCTACACCTTC. Amino acid sequence: CAINRAANYGYTF.

To note about this clone: In the same sample, other DNA sequences code for this CDR3. The chain couples TRBV6-1 to TRBJ1-1, with 8 bases that match TRBD1. The CDR3 loop spans 14 amino acids. The ends lost 4 bases at V and 0 bases at J; junction bases unmatched: 1. The germline V gene encodes CDR1 MNHNS and CDR2 SASEGT. CDR3 residues: CASSVQGVNTEAFF. The CDR3, as DNA: TGTGCCAGCAGTGTACAGGGGGTGAACACTGAAGCTTTCTTT.

V and J are TRBV10-3 and TRBJ2-7, with 13 bases identical to TRBD2. Per the germline V gene, CDR1 is ENHRY and CDR2 is SYGVKD. Trimming at V came to 7 bases and at J to 6 bases, leaving 12 bases not matched to a gene. The CDR3 is made up of 16 amino acids. This chain's CDR3 is CAITNGLAGVDLEQYF. CDR3 DNA: TGTGCCATCACTAATGGACTAGCGGGAGTAGATCTCGAGCAGTACTTC.

V gene TRBV10-2 combines with J gene TRBJ1-1; D is possibly TRBD1 (5 bases). With 6 bases removed from V and 6 bases from J, the gap between germline ends came to 11 bases. The CDR3 is 12 residues long. Germline CDR1 reads WSHSY; CDR2 reads SAAADI. The CDR3 DNA is TGCGCCAGCAGAAGGGGTGAAGCTGAAGCTTTCTTT. The encoded protein is CASRRGEAEAFF.

V is TRBV28 and J is TRBJ1-2; D remains unclear. Germline V lookup: CDR1 MDHEN, CDR2 SYDVKM. V gave up 4 bases and J gave up 5 bases, with 8 bases separating them. This CDR3 is 12 amino acids long. For the CDR3, the DNA is TGTGCCAGCAGTTCATATGAGTATGGCTACACCTTC. Amino acids: CASSSYEYGYTF.

This clone was found once. The genes are TRBV4-1 and TRBJ2-1; D is unresolved. Germline assignment: CDR1 MGHRA and CDR2 YSYEKL. The V and J ends lost 4 bases and 7 bases respectively, with 8 bases between them. This CDR3 contains 12 residues. The CDR3 sequence is CASSLPHNEQFF. In nucleotides, the CDR3 is TGCGCCAGCAGCCTCCCACATAATGAGCAGTTCTTC.

A note on this clone: This sample also contains other DNA sequences that code for the same CDR3. The rearrangement uses TRBV7-2 and TRBJ2-1; 16 bases map to TRBD2. CDR3 length: 15 residues. Germline assignment: CDR1 SGHTA and CDR2 FQGNSA. Unmatched junction bases numbered 2, after V lost 5 bases and J lost 7 bases. This CDR3 is CASSQGLAGGNEQFF. As DNA, the CDR3 is TGTGCCAGCAGCCAGGGACTAGCGGGAGGGAATGAGCAGTTCTTC.

Regarding this clone: A much larger clone sits a single nucleotide away, making a read error possible. Other DNA sequences in the sample encode the same CDR3. The chain is built from TRBV30 and TRBJ2-5; TRBD1 agrees at 11 bases. The length of the CDR3 is 17 residues. V was pared by 6 bases and J by 5 bases, with 17 bases of the junction left unmatched. The germline V gene encodes CDR1 GTSNPN and CDR2 SVGIG (reference sequence). The DNA of the CDR3 is TGTGCCTGTGAGCTTTCCGGGACAGGGGGTGTGGAGGAGACCCAGTACTTC. Translating gives CACELSGTGGVEETQYF. Drawing the rest from reference TRBV30 and TRBJ2-5, the complete variable domain is SQTIHQWPATLVQPVGSPLSLECTVEGTSNPNLYWYRQAAGRGLQLLFYSVGIGQISSEVPQNLSASRPQDRQFILSSKKLLLSDSGFYLCACELSGTGGVEETQYFGPGTRLLVL.

This clone was counted a single time. The V and J genes are TRBV30 and TRBJ2-1; the match to TRBD2 covers 8 bases. The CDR3 extends over 15 amino acids. The ends lost 2 bases at V and 1 base at J; junction bases unmatched: 4. Germline V gene lookup returns CDR1 GTSNPN and CDR2 SVGIG (reference sequence). CDR3 residues: CAWSPGLVSYNEQFF. CDR3 bases: TGTGCCTGGAGTCCGGGACTAGTTTCCTACAATGAGCAGTTCTTC. The full variable domain, rest sourced from reference TRBV30 and TRBJ2-1, is SQTIHQWPATLVQPVGSPLSLECTVEGTSNPNLYWYRQAAGRGLQLLFYSVGIGQISSEVPQNLSASRPQDRQFILSSKKLLLSDSGFYLCAWSPGLVSYNEQFFGPGTRLTVL.

For this clone: Other DNA sequences within the sample encode an identical CDR3. The rearrangement links TRBV11-2 to TRBJ2-5, with unresolved D. This CDR3 is built from 12 residues. V lost 1 base to trimming and J lost 5 bases, with 5 bases between them. The V gene's germline CDR1 is SGHAT and CDR2 FQNNGV. In DNA, the CDR3 is TGTGCCAGCAGCTTAGGGGTTGAGACCCAGTACTTC. It encodes CASSLGVETQYF.

The J gene is TRBJ1-4, the V gene TRBV29-1, with TRBD1 as a possible D gene (5 bases). The CDR3 spans 11 residues. V gave up 1 base and J gave up 11 bases, with 8 bases separating them. The germline V gene has CDR1 SQVTM and CDR2 ANQGSEA. The CDR3 sequence: CSVEARGKLFF. The CDR3 DNA follows: TGCAGCGTTGAAGCGCGGGGGAAACTGTTTTTT.

V usage is TRBV29-1 and J usage is TRBJ2-3; a weak D match, TRBD2 (5 bases). Germline V gene data show CDR1 as SQVTM and CDR2 as ANQGSEA. Trimming took off 0 bases at V and 5 bases at J, with 15 bases between the two ends. There are 15 residues in the CDR3. The CDR3: CSVEDLFSSLDTQYF. CDR3 nucleotides: TGCAGCGTTGAAGATCTTTTCTCTAGCTTAGATACGCAGTATTTT.

This chain joins TRBV2 and TRBJ2-7; TRBD1 matches at 7 bases. Germline values: CDR1 SNHLY, CDR2 FYNNEI. The V gene end was trimmed by 7 bases and the J gene end by 3 bases; junction bases not matched to a gene: 6. This CDR3 spans 13 amino acids. The CDR3 region is CASTRDSIYEQYF. The CDR3 nucleotides read TGTGCCAGCACCCGGGACAGTATCTACGAGCAGTACTTC.

The rearrangement joins TRBV6-5 to TRBJ1-4; weak D call: TRBD1 (6 bases). This CDR3 spans 15 amino acids. V dropped 0 bases and J dropped 7 bases, with 12 bases sitting between them. The germline CDR1 and CDR2 sequences are MNHEY and SVGAGI. CDR3 region: CASSYSGQSSEKLFF. CDR3 DNA: TGTGCCAGCAGTTACTCAGGACAGAGTAGTGAAAAACTGTTTTTT.

The rearrangement joins TRBV5-6 to TRBJ2-3; 8 bases line up with TRBD1. Per germline, CDR1 SGHDT and CDR2 YYEEEE. The CDR3 consists of 15 residues. Trimming cost V 2 bases and J 2 bases; bases outside gene matches: 4. The CDR3 is CASSLRTGFTDTQYF. The CDR3 DNA follows: TGTGCCAGCAGCTTAAGGACAGGGTTCACAGATACGCAGTATTTT.

The chain joins TRBV7-9 to TRBJ2-6, with D maybe TRBD1 (6 bases). The ends were cut back, 7 bases at V and 4 bases at J, with 14 bases in the middle. This CDR3 spans 15 amino acids. CDR1 is SEHNR, CDR2 FQNEAQ, per germline (reference sequence). CDR3 nucleotides: TGTGCCAGCACCGAGGACAGTTTCGGGGCCAACGTCCTGACTTTC. This translates into CASTEDSFGANVLTF.

This clone has a single count. The chain has TRBV7-2 and TRBJ2-7; no firm D call. The CDR3 spans 15 residues. V lost 1 base and J lost 0, with 10 bases in between. CDR1 SGHTA and CDR2 FQGNSA come from the germline V gene. CDR3 nucleotides: TGTGCCAGCAGCTTAGATCAGTACAGCTCCTACGAGCAGTACTTC. Its protein product is CASSLDQYSSYEQYF.

This clone appeared once. This chain uses TRBV9 with TRBJ2-3, with 7 bases matching TRBD2. The CDR3 covers 18 residues. After removal of 0 bases from V and 2 bases from J, the junction contained 12 bases not matched to a gene. Germline V lookup: CDR1 SGDLS, CDR2 YYNGEE. CDR3 bases: TGTGCCAGCAGCGTAGCCCCTATAAGAAGCGGGGACACAGATACGCAGTATTTT. It is translated as CASSVAPIRSGDTDTQYF.

This chain links TRBV6-5 with TRBJ2-1, with TRBD1 matching over 7 bases. The junction had 11 bases not matched to a gene; V was cut back by 6 bases and J by 9 bases. CDR3 length: 14 residues. The germline CDR1 and CDR2 sequences are MNHEY and SVGAGI. CDR3 protein: CASRKVTGVGEQFF. CDR3 coding DNA: TGTGCCAGCAGAAAGGTCACAGGGGTCGGTGAGCAGTTCTTC.

The gene calls are TRBV4-1 and TRBJ1-5, with D unclear. Germline lookup yields CDR1 MGHRA and CDR2 YSYEKL. Trimming removed 0 bases at V and 7 bases at J, with 16 bases between. This CDR3 has 16 amino acids. The CDR3: CASSQDWRTLQQPQHF. CDR3 coding DNA: TGCGCCAGCAGCCAAGATTGGCGGACTCTCCAACAGCCCCAGCATTTT.

In this sample, this clone turned up once. The genes are TRBV2 and TRBJ1-2, with a weak D call TRBD1 (6 bases). The germline CDR1 and CDR2 sequences are SNHLY and FYNNEI. The CDR3 is 15 amino acids. V dropped 4 bases and J dropped 2 bases, with 14 bases sitting between them. The CDR3 DNA reads as TGTGCCAGCAGTGGTGAACAGGGACGAAACTATGGCTACACCTTC. This encodes CASSGEQGRNYGYTF.

The chain recombines TRBV7-9 with TRBJ2-7; D is unclear. There are 12 residues in the CDR3. Deletions cut 4 bases from V and 3 bases from J, with 7 bases between. CDR1 SEHNR and CDR2 FQNEAQ come from the germline V gene (reference sequence). CDR3 DNA sequence: TGTGCCAGCAGCTCCCGGTACTACGAGCAGTACTTC. This translates into CASSSRYYEQYF.

The chain is built from TRBV2 and TRBJ2-3, with a possible D match to TRBD2 (5 bases). V was trimmed by 2 bases and J by 4 bases, leaving 13 bases between them. CDR1 is SNHLY and CDR2 is FYNNEI in the germline V gene. The CDR3 has 15 amino acids. Written as DNA, the CDR3 is TGTGCCAGCAGTGAACTAGGAGGAGGAGCAGATACGCAGTATTTT. Its protein product is CASSELGGGADTQYF.

The chain has TRBV27 and TRBJ2-5, with D tentatively TRBD1 (5 bases). In germline, CDR1 is MNHEY, CDR2 SMNVEV (reference sequence). V was trimmed by 4 bases and J by 5 bases, leaving 8 bases between them. The CDR3 has 12 amino acids. The CDR3 reads CASSYQGETQYF. In DNA form, the CDR3 reads TGTGCCAGCAGTTACCAGGGTGAGACCCAGTACTTC.

This clone was seen just once. The chain links TRBV27 to TRBJ2-6; D is possibly TRBD1 (6 bases). The CDR3 sequence is 14 residues long. Germline CDR1 is MNHEY and CDR2 is SMNVEV (reference sequence). V was shortened by 6 bases and J by 2 bases, with 8 bases between the two germline ends. For the CDR3, the DNA is TGTGCCAGCAGAACAGGGCCTGGGGCCAACGTCCTGACTTTC. Protein: CASRTGPGANVLTF.

This clone was found once. The rearrangement uses TRBV18 and TRBJ2-1; TRBD2 matches at 7 bases. J was trimmed by 6 bases and V by 6 bases; bases with no gene match: 14. CDR1 is KGHSH and CDR2 is LQKENI in the germline V gene. CDR3 length: 16 amino acids. The DNA for the CDR3 is TGTGCCAGCTCCCAGTTTGTGTCTAGCGGAGGCAATGAGCAGTTCTTC. Its translation is CASSQFVSSGGNEQFF.